The clone carrying this T cell receptor (beta chain) came up many times. What it binds is unknown. V gave up 6 bases and J gave up 3 bases; unmatched junction bases: 10. The CDR3 consists of 15 residues. Germline V gene sequence: CDR1 MDHEN, CDR2 SYDVKM. The sample belongs to a study of prognosis after radiotherapy for stage I lung cancer. Whole-study findings and limits: Reportedly, TRBV and TRBJ gene usage varied with metastasis presence.

Amplification of the TCR beta CDR3 (from genomic DNA) was done by two-round multiplex PCR. Round-one PCR had primers specific to each TRBV and TRBJ gene. A single record per CDR3 protein comes from TCRdb applying MiXCR to the multiplex PCR reads. The sample holds about 30,000 distinct CDR3 sequences, around 32% seen once. V is TRBV28 and J is TRBJ2-7, with 8 bases that match TRBD2. The sequence derives from a donor at least 50 years old with non-small cell lung cancer. Material: PBMCs, obtained before or after stereotactic body radiation therapy (not recorded which). CDR3 sequence: CASSEKRGLFYEQYF. DNA for the CDR3: TGTGCCAGCAGCGAGAAGCGGGGGCTATTCTACGAGCAGTACTTC.